This TCR beta chain was obtained from a study of T cell changes during pregnancy in multiple sclerosis. The germline V gene has CDR1 SEHNR and CDR2 FQNEAQ (reference sequence). This CDR3 region has 14 residues. The V segment lost 7 bases and the J segment 1 base; nucleotides outside the gene matches: 4. Sequencing used immunoSEQ multiplex PCR; TCRdb keeps in-frame clones, though not all of them. The sample holds about 60,000 clones; over 90% are singletons and the top ten take 0.85%. Sequencing was performed on peripheral blood, taken in the first trimester of pregnancy. V gene TRBV7-9 combines with J gene TRBJ2-5; 9 bases map to TRBD2. The origin of this receptor is a female donor with multiple sclerosis, enrolled in a pregnancy study. DNA for the CDR3: TGTGCCAGCACTCCTAGCGGGGCCCAAGAGACCCAGTACTTC. It is translated as CASTPSGAQETQYF.